This TCR beta chain was sequenced during a study of chemoradiotherapy in HPV16-positive cancers. Background on the study: Candidate HPV-specific T-cell clones and common TCR motifs came from functional assays in a couple of HPV16-positive patients.

Data came from immunoSEQ multiplex PCR; TCRdb stores just in-frame clones and leaves some out. The data hold tens of thousands of clones, with more than 75% observed a single time. Study observations and caveats: Non-HPV-specific T cells did not expand in tumors during treatment, whereas candidate HPV-specific clones and E7-related motifs did.

To note about this clone: Its antigen is not identified.

Repeated repertoire sampling spanned the course of chemoradiotherapy. The CDR3 covers 15 residues. In germline, CDR1 is SEHNR, CDR2 FQNEAQ (reference sequence). Between the trimmed V and J ends, which lost 9 bases and 0 bases, there was a span of 18 bases. The sample consisted of blood, taken from a patient who underwent chemoradiotherapy. The receptor was isolated from a human donor with HPV-associated anogenital cancer. The genes are TRBV7-9 and TRBJ2-7; either TRBD1 or TRBD2 may supply D (5 bases each). The CDR3 DNA is TGTGCCAGTGCTCCCGGGGCCGGTAGCTCCTACGAGCAGTACTTC. Translated: CASAPGAGSSYEQYF.